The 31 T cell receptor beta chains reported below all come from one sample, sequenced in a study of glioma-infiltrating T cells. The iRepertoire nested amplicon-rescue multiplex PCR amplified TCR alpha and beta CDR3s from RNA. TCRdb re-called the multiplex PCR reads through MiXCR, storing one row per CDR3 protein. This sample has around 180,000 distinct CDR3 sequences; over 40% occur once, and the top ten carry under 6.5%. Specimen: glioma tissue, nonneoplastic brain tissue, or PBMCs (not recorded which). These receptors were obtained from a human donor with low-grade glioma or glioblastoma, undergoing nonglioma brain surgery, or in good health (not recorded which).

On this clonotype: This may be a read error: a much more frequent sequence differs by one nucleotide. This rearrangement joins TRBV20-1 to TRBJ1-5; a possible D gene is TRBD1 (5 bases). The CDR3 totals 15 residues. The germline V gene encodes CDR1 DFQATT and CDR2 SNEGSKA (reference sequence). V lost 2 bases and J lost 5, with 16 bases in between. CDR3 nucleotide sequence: TGCAGTGCTAGATTGGAGGGAAGAGGGGATCAGCCCCAGCATTTT. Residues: CSARLEGRGDQPQHF.

The CDR3 is CASSQVLQGEETQYF. In nucleotides, the CDR3 is TGCGCCAGCAGCCAAGTACTTCAGGGGGAAGAGACCCAGTACTTC. V and J are TRBV4-1 and TRBJ2-5, with 7 bases identical to TRBD1. CDR3 size: 15 residues. CDR1 and CDR2 from the germline V gene are MGHRA and YSYEKL. The trim removed 1 base at V and 3 bases at J, leaving 5 bases unmatched.

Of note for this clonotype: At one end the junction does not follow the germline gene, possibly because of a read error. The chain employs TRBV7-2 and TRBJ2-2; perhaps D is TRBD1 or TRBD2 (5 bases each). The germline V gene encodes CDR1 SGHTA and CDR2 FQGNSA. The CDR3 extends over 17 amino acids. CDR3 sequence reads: CARSLHHGTTNTGELFF. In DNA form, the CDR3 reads TGTGCCAGAAGCTTACATCACGGGACCACGAACACCGGGGAGCTGTTTTTT.

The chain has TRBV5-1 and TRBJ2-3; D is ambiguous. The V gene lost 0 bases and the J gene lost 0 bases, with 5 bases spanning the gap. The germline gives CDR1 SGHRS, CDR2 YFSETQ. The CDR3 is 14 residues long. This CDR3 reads CASSLAASTDTQYF. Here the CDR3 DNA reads TGCGCCAGCAGCTTGGCTGCTAGCACAGATACGCAGTATTTT.

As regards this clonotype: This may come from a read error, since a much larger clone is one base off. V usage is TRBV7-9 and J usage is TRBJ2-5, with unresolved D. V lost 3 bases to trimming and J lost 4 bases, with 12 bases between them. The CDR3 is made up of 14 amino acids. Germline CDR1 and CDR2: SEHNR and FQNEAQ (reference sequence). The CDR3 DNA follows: TGTGCCAGCAGCTTCCTGGGAACGGCAGAGACCCAGTACTTC. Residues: CASSFLGTAETQYF.

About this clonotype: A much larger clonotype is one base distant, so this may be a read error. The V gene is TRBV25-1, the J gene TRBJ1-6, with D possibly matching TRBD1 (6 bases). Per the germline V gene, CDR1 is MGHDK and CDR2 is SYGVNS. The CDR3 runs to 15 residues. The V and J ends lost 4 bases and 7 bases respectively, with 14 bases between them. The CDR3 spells CASSVRGHLNSPLHF. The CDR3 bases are TGTGCCAGCAGTGTCCGGGGACACTTGAATTCACCCCTCCACTTT.

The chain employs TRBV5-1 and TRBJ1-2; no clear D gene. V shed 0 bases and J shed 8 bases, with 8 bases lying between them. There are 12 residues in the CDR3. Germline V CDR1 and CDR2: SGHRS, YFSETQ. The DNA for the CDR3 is TGCGCCAGCAGCTTGGGATCAGGAGGCTACACCTTC. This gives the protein CASSLGSGGYTF.

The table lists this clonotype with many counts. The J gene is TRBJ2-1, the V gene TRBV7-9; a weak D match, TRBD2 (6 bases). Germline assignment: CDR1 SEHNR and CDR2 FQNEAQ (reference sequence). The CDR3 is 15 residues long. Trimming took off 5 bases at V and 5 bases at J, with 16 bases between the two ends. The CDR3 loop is CASSIAPGLNNEQFF. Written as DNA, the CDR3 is TGTGCCAGCAGCATCGCCCCGGGACTCAACAATGAGCAGTTCTTC.

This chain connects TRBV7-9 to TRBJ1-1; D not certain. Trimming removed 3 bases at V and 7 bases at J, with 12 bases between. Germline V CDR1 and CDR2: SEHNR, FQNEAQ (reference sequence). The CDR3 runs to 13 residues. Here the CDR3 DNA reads TGTGCCAGCAGCTTTACGGGTTATAGTGAAGCTTTCTTT. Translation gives CASSFTGYSEAFF.

Here the CDR3 reads CASSQKGPGAVLPYEQYF. Here the CDR3 DNA reads TGTGCCAGCAGCCAGAAAGGCCCTGGGGCCGTCCTCCCCTACGAGCAGTACTTC. This chain links TRBV11-2 with TRBJ2-7, with D perhaps matching TRBD1 (5 bases). V was shortened by 5 bases and J by 2 bases, with 25 bases between the two germline ends. CDR1 SGHAT and CDR2 FQNNGV come from the germline V gene. This CDR3 spans 18 amino acids.

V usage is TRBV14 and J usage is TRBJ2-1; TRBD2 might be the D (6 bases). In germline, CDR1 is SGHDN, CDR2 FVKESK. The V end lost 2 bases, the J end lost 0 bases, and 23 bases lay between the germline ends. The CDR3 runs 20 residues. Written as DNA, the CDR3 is TGTGCCAGCAGCCAAACCACCCCGGGACTGGGCTGGGACTCCTACAATGAGCAGTTCTTC. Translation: CASSQTTPGLGWDSYNEQFF. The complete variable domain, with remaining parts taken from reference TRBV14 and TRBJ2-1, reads EAGVTQFPSHSVIEKGQTVTLRCDPISGHDNLYWYRRVMGKEIKFLLHFVKESKQDESGMPNNRFLAERTGGTYSTLKVQPAELEDSGVYFCASSQTTPGLGWDSYNEQFFGPGTRLTVL.

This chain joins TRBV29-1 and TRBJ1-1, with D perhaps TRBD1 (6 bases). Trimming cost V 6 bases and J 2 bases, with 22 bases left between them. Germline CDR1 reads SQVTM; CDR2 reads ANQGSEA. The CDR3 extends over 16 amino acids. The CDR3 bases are TGCAGCGTCGCCGGGGGGCAGGCAGAAAAAAACACTGAAGCTTTCTTT. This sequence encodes CSVAGGQAEKNTEAFF.

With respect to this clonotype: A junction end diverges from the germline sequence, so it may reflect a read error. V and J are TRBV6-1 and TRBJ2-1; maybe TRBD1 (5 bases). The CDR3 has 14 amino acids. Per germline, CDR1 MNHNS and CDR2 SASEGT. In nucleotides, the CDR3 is TGTGCCAGCTCTTGGGGCTTAGCTATCAATGAGAAGTTCTTC. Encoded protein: CASSWGLAINEKFF.

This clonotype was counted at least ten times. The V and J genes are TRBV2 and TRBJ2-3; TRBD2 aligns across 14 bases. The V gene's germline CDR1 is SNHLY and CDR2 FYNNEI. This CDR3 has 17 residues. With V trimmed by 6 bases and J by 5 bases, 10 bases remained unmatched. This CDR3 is CASSPGLAGEFGDTQYF. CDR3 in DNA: TGTGCCAGCAGCCCGGGACTAGCGGGAGAATTTGGAGATACGCAGTATTTT. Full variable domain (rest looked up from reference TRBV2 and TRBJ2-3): EPEVTQTPSHQVTQMGQEVILRCVPISNHLYFYWYRQILGQKVEFLVSFYNNEISEKSEIFDDQFSVERPDGSNFTLKIRSTKLEDSAMYFCASSPGLAGEFGDTQYFGPGTRLTVL.

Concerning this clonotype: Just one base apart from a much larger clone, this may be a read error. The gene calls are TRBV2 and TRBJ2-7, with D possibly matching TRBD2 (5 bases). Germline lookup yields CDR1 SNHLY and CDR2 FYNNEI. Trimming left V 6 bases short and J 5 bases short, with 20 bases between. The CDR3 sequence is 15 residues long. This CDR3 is CASSRLGVDFHEQYF. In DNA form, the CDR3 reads TGTGCCAGCAGCCGTCTCGGGGTAGATTTCCACGAGCAGTACTTC. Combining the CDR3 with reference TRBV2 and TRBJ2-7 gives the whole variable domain EPEVTQTPSHQVTQMGQEVILRCVPISNHLYFYWYRQILGQKVEFLVSFYNNEISEKSEIFDDQFSVERPDGSNFTLKIRSTKLEDSAMYFCASSRLGVDFHEQYFGPGTRLTVT.

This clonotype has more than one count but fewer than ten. CDR3 residues: CASSESGAYRGAQYF. CDR3 DNA: TGTGCCAGCAGTGAATCGGGGGCCTACCGGGGGGCCCAGTACTTC. This chain links TRBV2 with TRBJ2-5, with TRBD2 as a possible D gene (7 bases). CDR3 length: 15 amino acids. V was pared by 2 bases and J by 9 bases, with 19 bases between. Germline values: CDR1 SNHLY, CDR2 FYNNEI. The full variable domain, in which reference TRBV2 and TRBJ2-5 provide the parts outside the CDR3, is EPEVTQTPSHQVTQMGQEVILRCVPISNHLYFYWYRQILGQKVEFLVSFYNNEISEKSEIFDDQFSVERPDGSNFTLKIRSTKLEDSAMYFCASSESGAYRGAQYFGPGTRLLVL.

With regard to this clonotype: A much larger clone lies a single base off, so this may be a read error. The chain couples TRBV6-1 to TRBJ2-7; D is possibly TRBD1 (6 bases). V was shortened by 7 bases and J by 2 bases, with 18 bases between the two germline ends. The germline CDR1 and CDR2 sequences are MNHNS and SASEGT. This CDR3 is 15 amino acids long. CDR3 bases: TGTGCCAGCACCAAAAAACGGGACATAGCCTACGAGCAGTACTTC. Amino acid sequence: CASTKKRDIAYEQYF.

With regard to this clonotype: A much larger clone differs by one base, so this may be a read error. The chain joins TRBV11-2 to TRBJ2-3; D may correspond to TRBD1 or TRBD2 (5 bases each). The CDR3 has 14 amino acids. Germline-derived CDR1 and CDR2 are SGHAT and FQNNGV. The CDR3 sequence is CASNLDLRPGAQYF. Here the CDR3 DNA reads TGTGCCAGCAACTTAGATCTAAGACCCGGGGCACAGTATTTT.

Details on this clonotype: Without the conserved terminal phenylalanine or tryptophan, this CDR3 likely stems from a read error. The CDR3 is CASSGSSYEQYS. Written as DNA, the CDR3 is TGTGCCAGCAGCGGGAGCTCCTACGAGCAGTACTCC. This sequence joins TRBV28 and TRBJ2-7, with D maybe TRBD2 (6 bases). Looked up from germline, CDR1 is MDHEN and CDR2 is SYDVKM. This CDR3 is 12 amino acids long. V was pared by 6 bases and J by 0 bases, with 6 bases between.

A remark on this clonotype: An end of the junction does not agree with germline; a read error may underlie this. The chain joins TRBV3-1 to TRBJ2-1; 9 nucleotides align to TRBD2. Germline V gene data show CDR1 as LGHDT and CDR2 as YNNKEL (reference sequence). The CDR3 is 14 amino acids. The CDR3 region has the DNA TGTGCCAGCAGGCAAAGCGGGAGGATGAATGAGAAGTTCTTC. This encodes CASRQSGRMNEKFF.

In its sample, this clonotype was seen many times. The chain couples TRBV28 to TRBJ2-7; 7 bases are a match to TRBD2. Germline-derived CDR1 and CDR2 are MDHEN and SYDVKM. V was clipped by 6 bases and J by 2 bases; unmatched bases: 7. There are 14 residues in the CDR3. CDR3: CASSPSGAPYEQYF. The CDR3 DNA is TGTGCCAGCAGCCCGAGCGGGGCACCCTACGAGCAGTACTTC.

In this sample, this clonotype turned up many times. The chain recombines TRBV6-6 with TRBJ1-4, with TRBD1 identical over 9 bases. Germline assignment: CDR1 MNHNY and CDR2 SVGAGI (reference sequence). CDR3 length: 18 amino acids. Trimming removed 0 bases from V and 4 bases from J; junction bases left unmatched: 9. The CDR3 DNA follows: TGTGCCAGCAGTTACTCGTTCGGGGGGACAGGGTTTAATGAAAAACTGTTTTTT. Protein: CASSYSFGGTGFNEKLFF.

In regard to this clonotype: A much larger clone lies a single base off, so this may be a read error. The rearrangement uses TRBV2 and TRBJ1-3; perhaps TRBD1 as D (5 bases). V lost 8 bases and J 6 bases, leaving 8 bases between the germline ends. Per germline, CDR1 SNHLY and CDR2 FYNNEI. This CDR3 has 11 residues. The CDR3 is CASGTVNTIYF. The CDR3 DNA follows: TGTGCCAGCGGGACCGTAAACACCATATATTTT.

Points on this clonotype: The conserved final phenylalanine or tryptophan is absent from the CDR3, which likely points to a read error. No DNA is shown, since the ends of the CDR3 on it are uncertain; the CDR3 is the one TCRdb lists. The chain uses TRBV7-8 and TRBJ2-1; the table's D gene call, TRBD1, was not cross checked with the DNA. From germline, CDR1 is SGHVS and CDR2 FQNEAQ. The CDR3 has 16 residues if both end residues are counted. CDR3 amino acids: CASSPPPWDASNEQLL.

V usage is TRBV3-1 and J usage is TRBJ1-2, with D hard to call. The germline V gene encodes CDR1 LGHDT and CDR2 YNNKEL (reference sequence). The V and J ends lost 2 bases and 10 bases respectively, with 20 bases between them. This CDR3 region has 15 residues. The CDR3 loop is CASSQPLGGGEVYTF. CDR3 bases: TGTGCCAGCAGCCAACCACTGGGAGGAGGTGAAGTCTACACCTTC.

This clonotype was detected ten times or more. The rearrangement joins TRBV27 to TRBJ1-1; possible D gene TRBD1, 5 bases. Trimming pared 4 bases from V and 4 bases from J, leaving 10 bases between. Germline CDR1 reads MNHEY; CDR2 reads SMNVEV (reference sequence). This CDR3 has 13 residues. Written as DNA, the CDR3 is TGTGCCAGCAGTTCGGGGGGGGGCACTGAAGCTTTCTTT. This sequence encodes CASSSGGGTEAFF.

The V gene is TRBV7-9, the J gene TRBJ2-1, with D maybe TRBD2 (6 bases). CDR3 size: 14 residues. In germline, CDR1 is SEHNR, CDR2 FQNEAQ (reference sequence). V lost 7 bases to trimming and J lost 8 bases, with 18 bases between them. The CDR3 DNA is TGTGCCAGCAACGAGGAACGGGGGTTCGATGAGCAGTTCTTC. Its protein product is CASNEERGFDEQFF.

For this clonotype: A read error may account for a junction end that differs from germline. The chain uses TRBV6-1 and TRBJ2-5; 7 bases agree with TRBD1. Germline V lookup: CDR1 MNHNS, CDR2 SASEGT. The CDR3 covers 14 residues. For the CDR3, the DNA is TGTGCCAGCAGTCCGGGACAGTACCAGGAGACCGAGTACTTC. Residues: CASSPGQYQETEYF.

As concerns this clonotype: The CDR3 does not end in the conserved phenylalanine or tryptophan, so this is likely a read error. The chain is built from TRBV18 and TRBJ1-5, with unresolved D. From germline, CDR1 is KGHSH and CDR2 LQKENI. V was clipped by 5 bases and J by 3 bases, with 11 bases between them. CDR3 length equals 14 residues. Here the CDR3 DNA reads TGTGCCAGCTCAGCGGACGGAAACAATCAGCCCCAGCATCTT. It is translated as CASSADGNNQPQHL.

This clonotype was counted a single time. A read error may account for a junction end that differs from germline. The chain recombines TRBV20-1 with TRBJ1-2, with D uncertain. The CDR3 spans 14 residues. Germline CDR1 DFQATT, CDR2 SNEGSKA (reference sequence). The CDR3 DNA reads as TGCAGTGTCCCCCGGGCAGGTCGGGTGGAGGGCTACAGCTTC. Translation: CSVPRAGRVEGYSF.

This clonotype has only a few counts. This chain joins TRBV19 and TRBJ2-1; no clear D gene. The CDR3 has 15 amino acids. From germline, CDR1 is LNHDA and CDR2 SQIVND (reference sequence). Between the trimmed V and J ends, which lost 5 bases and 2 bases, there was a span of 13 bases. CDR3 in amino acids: CASSPRALAYNEQFF. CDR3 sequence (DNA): TGTGCCAGTAGTCCTAGAGCGTTGGCCTACAATGAGCAGTTCTTC.